This T cell receptor beta chain came from a study of shared clonotypes between healthy human individuals. The CDR3 runs 15 residues. Trimming left V 1 base short and J 7 bases short, with 17 bases between. CDR1 is SGHTA and CDR2 is FQGNSA in the germline V gene. In the CD4+ fraction, cells were divided into CD45RA+ naive and CD45RA-negative memory subsets. Study observations and caveats: Among donors, sharing of clonotypes was expected to be affected by sequencing depth.

On sorted subsets, replicate PCRs used 150 to 250 ng DNA, or tens of thousands of T cell genomes. TCRdb keeps only in-frame clones here, not all; method: immunoSEQ multiplex PCR. The table records about 610,000 clones, around 97% of them present only once. A note on this clone: Its antigen is undetermined.

The V gene is TRBV7-2, the J gene TRBJ2-7, with no clear D. The sample was naive CD4+ T cells sorted from blood. The subset denotes: CD45RA+ positively selected. This TCR was sampled from a woman in her thirties in good health. This CDR3 reads CASSLDTAGAREQYF. The CDR3 coding sequence is TGTGCCAGCAGCTTAGACACAGCCGGTGCGCGGGAGCAGTACTTC.